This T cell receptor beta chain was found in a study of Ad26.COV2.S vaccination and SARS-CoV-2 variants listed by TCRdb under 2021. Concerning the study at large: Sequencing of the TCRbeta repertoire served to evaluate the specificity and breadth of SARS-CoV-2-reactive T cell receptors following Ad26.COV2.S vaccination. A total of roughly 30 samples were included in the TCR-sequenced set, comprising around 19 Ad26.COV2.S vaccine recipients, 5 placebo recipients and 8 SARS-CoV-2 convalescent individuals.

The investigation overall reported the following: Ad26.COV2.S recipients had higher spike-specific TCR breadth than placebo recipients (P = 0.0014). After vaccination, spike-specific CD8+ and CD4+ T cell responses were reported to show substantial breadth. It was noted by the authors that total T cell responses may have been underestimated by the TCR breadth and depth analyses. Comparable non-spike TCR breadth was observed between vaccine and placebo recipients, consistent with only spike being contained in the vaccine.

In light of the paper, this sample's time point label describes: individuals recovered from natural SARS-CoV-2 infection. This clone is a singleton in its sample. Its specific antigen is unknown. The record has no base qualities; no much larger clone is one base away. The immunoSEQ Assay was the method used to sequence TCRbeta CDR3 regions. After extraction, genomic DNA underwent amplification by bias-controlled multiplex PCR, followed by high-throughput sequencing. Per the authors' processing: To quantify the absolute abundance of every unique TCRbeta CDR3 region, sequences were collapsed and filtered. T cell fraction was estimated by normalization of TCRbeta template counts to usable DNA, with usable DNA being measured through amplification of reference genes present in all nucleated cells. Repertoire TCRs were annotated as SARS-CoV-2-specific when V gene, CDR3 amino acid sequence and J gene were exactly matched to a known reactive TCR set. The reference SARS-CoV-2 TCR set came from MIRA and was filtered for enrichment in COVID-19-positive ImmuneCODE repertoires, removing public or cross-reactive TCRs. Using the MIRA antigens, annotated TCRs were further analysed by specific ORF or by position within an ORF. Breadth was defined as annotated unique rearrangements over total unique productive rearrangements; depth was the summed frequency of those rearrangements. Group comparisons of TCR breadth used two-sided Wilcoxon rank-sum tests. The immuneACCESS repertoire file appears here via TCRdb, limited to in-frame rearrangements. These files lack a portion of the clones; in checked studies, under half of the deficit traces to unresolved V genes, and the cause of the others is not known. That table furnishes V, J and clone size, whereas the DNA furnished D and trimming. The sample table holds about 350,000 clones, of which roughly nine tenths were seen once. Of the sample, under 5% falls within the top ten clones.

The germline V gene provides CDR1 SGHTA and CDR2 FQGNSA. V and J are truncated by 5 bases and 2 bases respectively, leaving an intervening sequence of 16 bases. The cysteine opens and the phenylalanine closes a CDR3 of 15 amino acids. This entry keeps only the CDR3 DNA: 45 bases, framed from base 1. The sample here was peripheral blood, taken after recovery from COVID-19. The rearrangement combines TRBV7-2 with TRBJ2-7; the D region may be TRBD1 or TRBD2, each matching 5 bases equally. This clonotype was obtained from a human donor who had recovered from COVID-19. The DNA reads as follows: TGTGCCAGCAGCCCAACCGGGACCGATCCCTACGAGCAGTACTTC. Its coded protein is CASSPTGTDPYEQYF.